The T cell receptor beta chain under discussion was sequenced for a study of neurological immune-mediated disorders. The length of the CDR3 is 17 residues. The J segment lost 0 bases and the V segment lost 4 bases, leaving 8 bases of the junction unmatched. Germline-derived CDR1 and CDR2 are SGDLS and YYNGEE. Ten or more counts support this clonotype. From the 5' RACE reads, TCRdb called clonotypes with MiXCR, one entry per CDR3 protein. The data contain 45,000 to 50,000 distinct CDR3 sequences, 4% to 5.5% of them singletons. The origin of this receptor is a woman aged 55-70 years with multiple sclerosis. Material: PBMCs. This sequence joins TRBV9 and TRBJ2-3, with 10 bases lining up with TRBD2. The CDR3 DNA follows: TGTGCCAGCAGCACGAGACTAGCGGGCGAGAGCACAGATACGCAGTATTTT. This translates into CASSTRLAGESTDTQYF.